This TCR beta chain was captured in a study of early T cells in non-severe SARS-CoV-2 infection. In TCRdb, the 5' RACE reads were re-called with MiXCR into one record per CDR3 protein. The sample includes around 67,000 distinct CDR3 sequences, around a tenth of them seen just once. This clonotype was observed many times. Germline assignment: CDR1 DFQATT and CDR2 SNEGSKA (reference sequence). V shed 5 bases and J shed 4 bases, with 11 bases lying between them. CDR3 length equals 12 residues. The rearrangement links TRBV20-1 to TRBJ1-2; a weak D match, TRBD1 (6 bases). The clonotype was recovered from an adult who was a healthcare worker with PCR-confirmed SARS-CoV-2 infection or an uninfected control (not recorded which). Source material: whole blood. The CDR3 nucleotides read TGCAGTGCTTCACAGGGAATCTATGGCTACACCTTC. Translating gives CSASQGIYGYTF.